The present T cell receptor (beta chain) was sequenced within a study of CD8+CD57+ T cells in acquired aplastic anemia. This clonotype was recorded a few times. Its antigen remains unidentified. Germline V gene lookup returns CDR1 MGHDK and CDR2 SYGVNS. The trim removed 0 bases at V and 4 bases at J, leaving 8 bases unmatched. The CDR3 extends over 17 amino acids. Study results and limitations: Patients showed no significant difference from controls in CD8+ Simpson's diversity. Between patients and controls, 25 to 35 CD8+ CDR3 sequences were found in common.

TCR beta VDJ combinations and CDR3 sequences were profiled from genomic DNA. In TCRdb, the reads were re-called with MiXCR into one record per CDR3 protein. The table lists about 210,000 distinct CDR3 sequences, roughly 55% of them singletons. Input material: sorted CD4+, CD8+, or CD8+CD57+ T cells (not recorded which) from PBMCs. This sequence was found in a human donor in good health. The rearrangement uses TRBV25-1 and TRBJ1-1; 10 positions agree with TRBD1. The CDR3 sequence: CASSEYGEGDRGTEAFF. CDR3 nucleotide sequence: TGTGCCAGCAGTGAATATGGGGAGGGGGACAGGGGCACTGAAGCTTTCTTT.